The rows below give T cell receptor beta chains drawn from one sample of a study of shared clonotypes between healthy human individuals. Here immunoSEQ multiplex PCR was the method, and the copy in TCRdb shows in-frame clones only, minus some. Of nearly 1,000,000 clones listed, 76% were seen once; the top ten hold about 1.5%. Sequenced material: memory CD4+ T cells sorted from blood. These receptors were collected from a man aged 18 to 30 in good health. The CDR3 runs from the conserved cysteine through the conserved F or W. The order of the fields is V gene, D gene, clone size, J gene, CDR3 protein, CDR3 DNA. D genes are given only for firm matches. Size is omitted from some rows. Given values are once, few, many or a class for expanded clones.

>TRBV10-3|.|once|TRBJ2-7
CAITAGAPYEQYF
TGTGCCATCACGGCGGGGGCCCCCTACGAGCAGTACTTC
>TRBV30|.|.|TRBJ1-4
CAWTKPRGGQSEKLFF
TGTGCCTGGACCAAGCCCAGGGGCGGGCAGAGTGAAAAACTGTTTTTT
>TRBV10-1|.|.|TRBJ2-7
CASSESGLGSYEQYF
TGCGCCAGCAGTGAGTCAGGGTTGGGCTCCTACGAGCAGTACTTC
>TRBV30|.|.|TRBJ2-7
CASLSSYEQYF
TGTGCCTCATTAAGCTCCTACGAGCAGTACTTC
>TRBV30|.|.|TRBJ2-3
CAREGQGTDTQYF
TGTGCCCGGGAGGGACAGGGCACAGATACGCAGTATTTT
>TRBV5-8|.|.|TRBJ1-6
CASSLYLRASNSPLHF
TGTGCCAGCAGCTTGTATTTGCGCGCCTCAAATTCACCCCTCCACTTT
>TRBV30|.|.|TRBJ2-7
CAWSSTGRTYEQYF
TGTGCCTGGAGTTCTACGGGGCGTACCTACGAGCAGTACTTC
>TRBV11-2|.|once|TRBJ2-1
CASSLVGNEQFF
TGTGCCAGCAGCTTAGTTGGGAATGAGCAGTTCTTC
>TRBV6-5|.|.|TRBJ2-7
CASSYSGTVPSYEQYF
TGTGCCAGCAGTTACTCCGGGACGGTCCCCTCCTACGAGCAGTACTTC
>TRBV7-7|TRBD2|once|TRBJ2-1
CASSLGSGRGDEQFF
TGTGCTAGCAGCTTGGGGAGCGGGAGGGGGGATGAGCAGTTCTTC
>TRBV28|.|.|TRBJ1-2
CASKKANYGYTF
TGTGCCAGCAAGAAAGCTAACTATGGCTACACCTTC
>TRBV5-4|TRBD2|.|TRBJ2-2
CASSLATSGNTGELFF
TGTGCCAGCAGCTTGGCGACTAGCGGCAACACCGGGGAGCTGTTTTTT
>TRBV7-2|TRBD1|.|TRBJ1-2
CASSLRSGQLRGLVGYTF
TGTGCCAGCAGCTTGCGGTCTGGTCAATTGAGGGGGCTGGTTGGCTACACCTTC
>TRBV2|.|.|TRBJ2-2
CASLLGAANTGELFF
TGTGCCAGCCTTCTCGGGGCAGCTAACACCGGGGAGCTGTTTTTT
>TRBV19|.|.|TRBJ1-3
CASIHQGTNTIYF
TGTGCCAGTATTCACCAGGGGACGAACACCATATATTTT
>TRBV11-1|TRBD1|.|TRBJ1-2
CASSYWTGDYGYTF
TGTGCCAGCAGCTACTGGACAGGGGATTATGGCTACACCTTC
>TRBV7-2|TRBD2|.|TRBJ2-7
CASSSPAGGASGRYEQYF
TGTGCCAGCAGCTCCCCAGCGGGCGGGGCTAGCGGGAGATACGAGCAGTACTTC
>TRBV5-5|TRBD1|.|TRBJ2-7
CASSSPHWTGAYEQYF
TGTGCCAGCAGCTCACCTCATTGGACAGGGGCCTACGAGCAGTACTTC
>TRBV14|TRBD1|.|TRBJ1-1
CASSLRTGPNTEAFF
TGTGCCAGCAGCCTAAGGACAGGGCCGAACACTGAAGCTTTCTTT
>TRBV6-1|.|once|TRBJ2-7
CASSSPRRVLYEQYF
TGTGCCAGCAGCTCACCGCGACGGGTCCTCTACGAGCAGTACTTC
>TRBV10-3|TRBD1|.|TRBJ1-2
CAISGGQGRGTYGYTF
TGTGCCATCAGTGGTGGACAGGGGCGGGGTACCTATGGCTACACCTTC
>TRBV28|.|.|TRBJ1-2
CASSLGRLTAQGYGYTF
TGTGCCAGCAGTCTCGGACGCCTCACCGCCCAGGGGTATGGCTACACCTTC
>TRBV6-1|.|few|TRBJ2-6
CASSDQETGANVLTF
TGTGCCAGCAGTGATCAGGAAACCGGGGCCAACGTCCTGACTTTC
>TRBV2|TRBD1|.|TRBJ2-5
CASSGTGGRETQYF
TGTGCCAGCAGCGGGACAGGGGGAAGGGAGACCCAGTACTTC
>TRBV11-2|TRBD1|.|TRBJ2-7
CASSDRQGPDYEQYF
TGTGCCAGCAGCGACCGACAGGGGCCGGACTACGAGCAGTACTTC
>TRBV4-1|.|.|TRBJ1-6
CARETGVHSPLHF
TGCGCCAGGGAAACGGGAGTCCATTCACCCCTCCACTTT
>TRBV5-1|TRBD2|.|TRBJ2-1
CASSLAGGQYNEQFF
TGCGCCAGCAGCTTGGCGGGGGGGCAGTACAATGAGCAGTTCTTC
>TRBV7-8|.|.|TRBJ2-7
CASSLTQLREQYF
TGTGCCAGCAGCTTGACACAACTGCGGGAGCAGTACTTC
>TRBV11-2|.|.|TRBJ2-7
CASSPNAGTPYEQYF
TGTGCCAGCAGCCCTAATGCAGGCACCCCCTACGAGCAGTACTTC
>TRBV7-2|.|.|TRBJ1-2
CASSLGFRRQPYGYTF
TGTGCCAGCAGCTTAGGGTTCCGGAGACAGCCCTATGGCTACACCTTC
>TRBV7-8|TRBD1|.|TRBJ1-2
CASSLAGGTGNGYTF
TGTGCCAGCAGCTTAGCGGGGGGGACAGGGAATGGCTACACCTTC
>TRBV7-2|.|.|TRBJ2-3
CASKEVTDTQYF
TGTGCCAGCAAGGAGGTCACAGATACGCAGTATTTT
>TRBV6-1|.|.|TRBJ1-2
CASSEAGPPAPYGYTF
TGTGCCAGCAGTGAAGCGGGGCCGCCGGCCCCCTATGGCTACACCTTC
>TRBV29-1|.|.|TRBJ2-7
CSVELASYEQYF
TGCAGCGTTGAGCTAGCCTCCTACGAGCAGTACTTC
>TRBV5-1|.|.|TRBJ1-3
CASSPEGGISGNTIYF
TGCGCCAGCAGCCCCGAGGGGGGTATCTCTGGAAACACCATATATTTT
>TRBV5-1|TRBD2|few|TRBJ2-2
CASSHGTSGANTGELFF
TGCGCCAGCAGCCATGGGACTAGCGGAGCGAACACCGGGGAGCTGTTTTTT
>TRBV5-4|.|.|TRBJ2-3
CASRGGGGDTQYF
TGTGCCAGCAGGGGAGGGGGAGGAGATACGCAGTATTTT
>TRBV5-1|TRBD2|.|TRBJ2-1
CASSFGSSGRGNEQFF
TGCGCCAGCAGCTTTGGGTCTAGCGGGAGGGGGAATGAGCAGTTCTTC
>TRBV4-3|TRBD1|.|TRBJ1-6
CASSQETGTAGPLHF
TGCGCCAGCAGCCAAGAGACCGGGACAGCGGGACCCCTCCACTTT
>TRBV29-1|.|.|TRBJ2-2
CSVGGLNTGGLFF
TGCAGCGTTGGCGGGTTGAACACCGGGGGGCTGTTTTTT
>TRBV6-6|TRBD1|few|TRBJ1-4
CASSYSPQGGNEKLFF
TGTGCCAGCAGTTACTCCCCCCAGGGGGGTAATGAAAAACTGTTTTTT
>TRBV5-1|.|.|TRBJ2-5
CASSLQETQYF
TGCGCCAGCAGCCTCCAAGAGACCCAGTACTTC
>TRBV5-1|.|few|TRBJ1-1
CASSWGVNTEAFF
TGCGCCAGCAGCTGGGGGGTGAACACTGAAGCTTTCTTT
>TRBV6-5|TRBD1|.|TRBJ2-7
CATKQGMHSYEQYF
TGTGCCACTAAACAGGGGATGCACTCCTACGAGCAGTACTTC
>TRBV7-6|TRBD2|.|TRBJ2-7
CASSSGLAGVHNHEQYF
TGTGCCAGCAGCTCGGGACTAGCGGGGGTGCACAATCACGAGCAGTACTTC
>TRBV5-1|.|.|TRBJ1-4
CASSFTVGPNEKLFF
TGCGCCAGCAGCTTTACTGTGGGACCTAATGAAAAACTGTTTTTT
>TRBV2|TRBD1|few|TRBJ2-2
CASSETGGGTGELFF
TGTGCCAGCAGTGAGACAGGGGGTGGTACCGGGGAGCTGTTTTTT
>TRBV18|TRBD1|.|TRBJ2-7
CASSLETGVYEQYF
TGTGCCAGCTCACTCGAGACAGGGGTCTACGAGCAGTACTTC
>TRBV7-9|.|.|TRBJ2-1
CASSVLLLSLSYNEQFF
TGTGCCAGCAGCGTCCTCCTTTTATCTCTCTCCTACAATGAGCAGTTCTTC
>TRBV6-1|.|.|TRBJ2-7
CASSLQGYEQYF
TGTGCCAGCAGCCTACAGGGATACGAGCAGTACTTC
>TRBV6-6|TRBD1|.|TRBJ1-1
CASSYSSDRARTEAFF
TGTGCCAGCAGTTACTCTTCGGACAGGGCCCGGACTGAAGCTTTCTTT
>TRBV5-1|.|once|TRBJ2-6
CASSLNPVGSGANVLTF
TGCGCCAGCAGCTTAAACCCGGTGGGGTCTGGGGCCAACGTCCTGACTTTC
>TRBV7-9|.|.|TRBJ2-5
CASSFPQGGQYF
TGTGCCAGCAGCTTCCCTCAGGGAGGCCAGTACTTC
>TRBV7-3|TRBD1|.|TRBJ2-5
CASSSTGGPQETQYF
TGTGCCAGCAGCTCCACAGGGGGCCCACAAGAGACCCAGTACTTC